This T cell receptor (beta chain) was documented in a study of T cells in Graves' hyperthyroidism and ophthalmopathy. Study-level information: Peripheral blood draws took place at initial diagnosis, ahead of any treatment.

Disease duration under 2 months; hyperthyroidism patients were aged 18 to 65. When hyperthyroidism was first diagnosed, the blood sample was taken, preceding any ophthalmopathy symptoms. TCR beta CDR3 regions were amplified from RNA transcripts. The primer set for the first-round RT-PCR of the TCR CDR3 was HTBI. TCRdb passed the multiplex PCR reads through MiXCR, listing each CDR3 protein once. Among about 180,000 distinct CDR3 sequences listed, over 8% were seen once. This clonotype was observed a handful of times. The sequence came from a woman under 30 with Graves' hyperthyroidism that later progressed to Graves' ophthalmopathy. Material for sequencing was blood.

The CDR3 region is CASSPRESSYNEQFF. In DNA, the CDR3 is TGTGCCAGCAGCCCCCGTGAGAGCTCCTACAATGAGCAGTTCTTC. This chain uses TRBV5-8 with TRBJ2-1; no reliable D call. The CDR3 is 15 residues long. The V gene lost 4 bases and the J gene lost 0 bases, with 11 bases spanning the gap. Germline values: CDR1 SGHTS, CDR2 YDEGEE.